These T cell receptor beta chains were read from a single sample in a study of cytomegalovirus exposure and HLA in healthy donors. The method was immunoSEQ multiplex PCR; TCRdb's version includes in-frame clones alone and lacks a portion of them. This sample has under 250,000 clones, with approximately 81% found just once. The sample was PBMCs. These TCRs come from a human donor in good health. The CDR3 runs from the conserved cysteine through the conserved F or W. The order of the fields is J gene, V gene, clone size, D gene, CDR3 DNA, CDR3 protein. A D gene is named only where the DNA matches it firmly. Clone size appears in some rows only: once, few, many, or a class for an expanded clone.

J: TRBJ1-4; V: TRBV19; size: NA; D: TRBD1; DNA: TGTGCCAGTAGTACCAACAGGGGTCCAACTAATGAAAAACTGTTTTTT; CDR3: CASSTNRGPTNEKLFF
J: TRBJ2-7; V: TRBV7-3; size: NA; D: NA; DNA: TGTGCCAGCAGCTTAGCGGGGCGCGGGGTTTACGAGCAGTACTTC; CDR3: CASSLAGRGVYEQYF
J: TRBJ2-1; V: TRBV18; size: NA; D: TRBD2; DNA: TGTGCCAGCTCACCTCTAGCGGGAGTTTACAATGAGCAGTTCTTC; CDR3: CASSPLAGVYNEQFF
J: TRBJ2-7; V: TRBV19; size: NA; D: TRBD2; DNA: TGTGCCAGTAGTATGGCTAGCGGGAGTTACGAGCAGTACTTC; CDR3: CASSMASGSYEQYF
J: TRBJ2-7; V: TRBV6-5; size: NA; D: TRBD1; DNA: TGTGCCAGCAGTCCCGACAGGGATAGAGGCTACGAGCAGTACTTC; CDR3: CASSPDRDRGYEQYF
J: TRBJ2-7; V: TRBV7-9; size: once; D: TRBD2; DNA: TGTGCCAGCAGCTGGACTAGCGGGAGTGGGGACGAGCAGTACTTC; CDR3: CASSWTSGSGDEQYF
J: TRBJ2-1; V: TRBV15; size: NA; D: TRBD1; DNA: TGTGCCACCAGCAGATCCCTACCGGGACAGGGGAAAGATGAGCAGTTCTTC; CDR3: CATSRSLPGQGKDEQFF
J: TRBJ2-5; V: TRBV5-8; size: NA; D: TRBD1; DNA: TGTGCCAGCAGCTCTGGACAGGTAGCGAACCAAGAGACCCAGTACTTC; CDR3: CASSSGQVANQETQYF
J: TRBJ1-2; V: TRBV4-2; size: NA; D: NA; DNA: TGTGCCAGCAGCCAAACAACATCAGGGGCCCTCTATGGCTACACCTTC; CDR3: CASSQTTSGALYGYTF
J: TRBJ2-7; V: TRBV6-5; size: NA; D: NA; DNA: TGTGCCAGCAGCTATGGACTAACCTACGAGCAGTACTTC; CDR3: CASSYGLTYEQYF